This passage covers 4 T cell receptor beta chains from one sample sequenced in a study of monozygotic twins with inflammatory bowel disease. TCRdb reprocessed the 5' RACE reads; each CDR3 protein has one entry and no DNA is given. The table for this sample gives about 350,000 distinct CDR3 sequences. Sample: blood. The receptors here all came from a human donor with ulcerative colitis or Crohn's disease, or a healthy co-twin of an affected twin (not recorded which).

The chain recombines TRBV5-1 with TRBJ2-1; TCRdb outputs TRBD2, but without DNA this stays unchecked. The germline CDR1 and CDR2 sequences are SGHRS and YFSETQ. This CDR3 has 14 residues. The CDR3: CASSFSSGNNEQFF.

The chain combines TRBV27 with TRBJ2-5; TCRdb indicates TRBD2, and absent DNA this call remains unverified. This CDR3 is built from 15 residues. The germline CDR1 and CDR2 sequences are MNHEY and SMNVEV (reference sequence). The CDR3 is CASSPKRQVQETQYF.

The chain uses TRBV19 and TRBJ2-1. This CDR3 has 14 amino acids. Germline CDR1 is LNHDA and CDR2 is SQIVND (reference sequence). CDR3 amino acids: CASKSGGTYNEQFF.

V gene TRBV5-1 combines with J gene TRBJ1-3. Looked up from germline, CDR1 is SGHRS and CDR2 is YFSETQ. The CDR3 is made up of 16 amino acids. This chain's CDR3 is CASSLAGLAYGNTIYF.